The next 10 T cell receptor beta chains were all read from a single sample in a study of T cell responses to AZD1222 COVID-19 vaccine. Repertoires were generated with immunoSEQ multiplex PCR, while TCRdb's copy carries only in-frame clones and drops some. In the table there are 100,000 to 130,000 clones, 90% to 95% of which are singletons. Sample: peripheral blood, taken 28 days after the second AZD1222 dose. These receptors were taken from an adult who received the AZD1222 COVID-19 vaccine.

The sample holds a few counts of this clone. The sample has other DNA sequences that encode this CDR3 too. The chain is built from TRBV30 and TRBJ1-3; no reliable D call. The CDR3 consists of 12 residues. Germline V gene lookup returns CDR1 GTSNPN and CDR2 SVGIG (reference sequence). Trimming took 1 base from V and 4 from J, leaving 5 bases between them. CDR3 DNA sequence: TGTGCCTGGAGTGCCAGCGGAAACACCATATATTTT. Translating it yields CAWSASGNTIYF. Filled out from reference TRBV30 and TRBJ1-3, the complete variable domain reads SQTIHQWPATLVQPVGSPLSLECTVEGTSNPNLYWYRQAAGRGLQLLFYSVGIGQISSEVPQNLSASRPQDRQFILSSKKLLLSDSGFYLCAWSASGNTIYFGEGSWLTVV.

V usage is TRBV6-5 and J usage is TRBJ1-1; maybe TRBD1 (6 bases). The CDR3 consists of 14 residues. V shed 6 bases and J shed 1 base, with 12 bases lying between them. Germline values: CDR1 MNHEY, CDR2 SVGAGI. CDR3 sequence: CASRNPTGNTEAFF. The CDR3, as DNA: TGTGCCAGCAGGAACCCGACAGGGAACACTGAAGCTTTCTTT.

The CDR3 spells CASSLVAGASEKLFF. The CDR3 DNA reads TGTGCCAGCAGCTTAGTGGCAGGTGCCAGCGAAAAACTGTTTTTT. The chain recombines TRBV7-6 with TRBJ1-4; no reliable D call. This CDR3 has 15 residues. V was cut by 1 base and J by 8 bases, with 14 bases left in between. Germline-derived CDR1 and CDR2 are SGHVS and FNYEAQ. Full variable domain (outside the CDR3, taken from reference TRBV7-6 and TRBJ1-4): GAGVSQSPRYKVTKRGQDVALRCDPISGHVSLYWYRQALGQGPEFLTYFNYEAQQDKSGLPNDRFSAERPEGSISTLTIQRTEQRDSAMYRCASSLVAGASEKLFFGSGTQLSVL.

The rearrangement links TRBV20-1 to TRBJ2-7; D is unresolved. Germline V gene sequence: CDR1 DFQATT, CDR2 SNEGSKA (reference sequence). The V and J ends lost 3 bases and 6 bases respectively, with 9 bases between them. The CDR3 runs to 11 residues. CDR3 loop: CSASPMTEQYF. The DNA of the CDR3 is TGCAGTGCTAGCCCCATGACCGAGCAGTACTTC.

The genes are TRBV12-3 or TRBV12-4 and TRBJ1-2, with D maybe TRBD1 (6 bases). Trimming stripped 7 bases from V and 1 base from J, with 10 bases between. The CDR3 is 13 residues long. CDR3 nucleotide sequence: TGTGCCAGCACCTTGGGACATAACTATGGCTACACCTTC. Residues: CASTLGHNYGYTF.

V gene TRBV10-3 combines with J gene TRBJ1-1, with TRBD1 identical over 7 bases. The CDR3 sequence is 13 residues long. Germline V gives CDR1 ENHRY, CDR2 SYGVKD. V lost 4 bases and J lost 5; bases outside the gene matches: 4. The CDR3 loop is CAISATGRTEAFF. The CDR3 DNA reads as TGTGCCATCAGTGCGACAGGGCGGACTGAAGCTTTCTTT.

The CDR3 spells CASSESGQGKYNEQFF. CDR3 DNA sequence: TGCGCCAGCAGTGAGTCGGGGCAGGGGAAATACAATGAGCAGTTCTTC. The genes are TRBV10-1 and TRBJ2-1, with D maybe TRBD1 (6 bases). Deletions cut 0 bases from V and 4 bases from J, with 13 bases between. This CDR3 is 16 amino acids long. Germline lookup yields CDR1 WNHNN and CDR2 SYGVQD (reference sequence).

This chain links TRBV6-5 with TRBJ2-5; no definite D call. The CDR3 totals 15 residues. Germline values: CDR1 MNHEY, CDR2 SVGAGI. V was cut by 3 bases and J by 5 bases, with 16 bases left in between. Here the CDR3 DNA reads TGTGCCAGCAGTTATCCTGGACGGTCAAGCGAGACCCAGTACTTC. This translates into CASSYPGRSSETQYF.

The chain is built from TRBV7-2 and TRBJ1-3, with D unresolved. Germline CDR1 is SGHTA and CDR2 is FQGNSA. With 3 bases removed from V and 4 bases from J, the gap between germline ends came to 10 bases. CDR3 length equals 14 residues. CDR3 sequence: CASSFSQVGNTIYF. CDR3 coding DNA: TGTGCCAGCAGCTTTAGTCAGGTGGGAAACACCATATATTTT. The whole variable domain, filled in from reference TRBV7-2 and TRBJ1-3, reads GAGVSQSPSNKVTEKGKDVELRCDPISGHTALYWYRQSLGQGLEFLIYFQGNSAPDKSGLPSDRFSAERTGGSVSTLTIQRTQQEDSAVYLCASSFSQVGNTIYFGEGSWLTVV.

In DNA form, the CDR3 reads TGTGCCAGCAGCCAGACTTTCGGCTACACCTTC. Its translation is CASSQTFGYTF. The chain is built from TRBV5-5 and TRBJ1-2; D is unclear. The CDR3 is made up of 11 amino acids. V gave up 4 bases and J gave up 8 bases, with 9 bases separating them. Germline V gene sequence: CDR1 SGHKS, CDR2 YYEKEE (reference sequence).